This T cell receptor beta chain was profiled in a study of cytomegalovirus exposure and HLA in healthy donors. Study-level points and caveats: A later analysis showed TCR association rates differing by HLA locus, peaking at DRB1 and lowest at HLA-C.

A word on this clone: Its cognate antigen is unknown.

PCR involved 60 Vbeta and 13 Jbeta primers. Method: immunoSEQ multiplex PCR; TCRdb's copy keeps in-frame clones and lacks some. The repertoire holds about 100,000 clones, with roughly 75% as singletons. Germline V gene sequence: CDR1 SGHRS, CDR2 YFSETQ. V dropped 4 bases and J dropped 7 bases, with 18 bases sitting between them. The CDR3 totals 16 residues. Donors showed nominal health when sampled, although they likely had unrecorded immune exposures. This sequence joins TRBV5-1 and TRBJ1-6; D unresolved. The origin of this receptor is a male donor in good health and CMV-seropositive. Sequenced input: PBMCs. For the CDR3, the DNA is TGCGCCAGCAGCCCGGCCGCGGGCCTCCAGAATTCACCCCTCCACTTT. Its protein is CASSPAAGLQNSPLHF. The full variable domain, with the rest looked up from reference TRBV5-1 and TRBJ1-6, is KAGVTQTPRYLIKTRGQQVTLSCSPISGHRSVSWYQQTPGQGLQFLFEYFSETQRNKGNFPGRFSGRQFSNSRSEMNVSTLELGDSALYLCASSPAAGLQNSPLHFGNGTRLTVT.